Listed here are 3 T cell receptor beta chains from one sample, sequenced in a study of CD8 T cells in ankylosing spondylitis (dated 2017 in TCRdb). Receptor libraries were prepared by 5' RACE. Sequencing took place on an Illumina HiSeq 2500. The public reads were quality trimmed at Q25 with fastp and then assembled into clones with MiXCR by TCRdb, keeping productive beta chains. Entries that share a CDR3 protein sequence are merged under the most common genes and DNA. This sample is represented by 200,000 to 300,000 distinct CDR3 sequences; 24% of them were singletons. In total, the top ten clones hold more than 0.6% of the sample. The sequencing sample was made of blood, either unsorted or a sorted T cell fraction (not recorded which). The receptors stem from a male donor with ankylosing spondylitis or in good health (not recorded which).

This clonotype was detected many times. The V gene is TRBV5-1, the J gene TRBJ2-5; 9 positions agree with TRBD2. The CDR3 extends over 17 amino acids. The junction had 13 bases not matched to a gene; V was cut back by 4 bases and J by 3 bases. Germline V gives CDR1 SGHRS, CDR2 YFSETQ. In nucleotides, the CDR3 is TGCGCCAGCAGCGGTCGGCTAGCGGGGCCCCTTAAAGAGACCCAGTACTTC. Encoded protein: CASSGRLAGPLKETQYF.

The chain uses TRBV5-4 and TRBJ2-3, with TRBD1 matching over 8 bases. CDR1 and CDR2 (germline): SGHNT, YYREEE (reference sequence). Germline trimming cut 0 bases from V and 5 bases from J; bases unmatched to any gene: 5. This CDR3 is built from 15 residues. The CDR3 DNA reads as TGTGCCAGCAGCTTGGGTCAGGGGGCTTTAGATACGCAGTATTTT. Amino acids: CASSLGQGALDTQYF.

This clonotype came up a few times. The rearrangement uses TRBV2 and TRBJ2-3; 7 bases align to TRBD2. CDR1 is SNHLY and CDR2 is FYNNEI in the germline V gene. The CDR3 runs 14 residues. V gave up 8 bases and J gave up 4 bases; unmatched junction bases: 9. CDR3 DNA: TGTGCCAGCGTCGGGACTATAGGCCCAGATACGCAGTATTTT. As protein: CASVGTIGPDTQYF.